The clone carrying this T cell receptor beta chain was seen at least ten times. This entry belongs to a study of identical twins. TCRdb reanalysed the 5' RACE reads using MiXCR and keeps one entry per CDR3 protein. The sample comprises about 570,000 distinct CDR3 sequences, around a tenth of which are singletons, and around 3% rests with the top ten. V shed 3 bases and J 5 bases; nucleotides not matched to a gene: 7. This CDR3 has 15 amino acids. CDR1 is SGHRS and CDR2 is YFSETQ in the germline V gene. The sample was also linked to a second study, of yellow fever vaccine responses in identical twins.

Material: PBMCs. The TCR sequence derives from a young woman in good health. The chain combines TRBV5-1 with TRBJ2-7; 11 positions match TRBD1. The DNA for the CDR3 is TGCGCCAGCAGCTCATCGGGACAGGGGGTCGACGAGCAGTACTTC. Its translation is CASSSSGQGVDEQYF. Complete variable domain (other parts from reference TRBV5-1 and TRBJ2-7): KAGVTQTPRYLIKTRGQQVTLSCSPISGHRSVSWYQQTPGQGLQFLFEYFSETQRNKGNFPGRFSGRQFSNSRSEMNVSTLELGDSALYLCASSSSGQGVDEQYFGPGTRLTVT.